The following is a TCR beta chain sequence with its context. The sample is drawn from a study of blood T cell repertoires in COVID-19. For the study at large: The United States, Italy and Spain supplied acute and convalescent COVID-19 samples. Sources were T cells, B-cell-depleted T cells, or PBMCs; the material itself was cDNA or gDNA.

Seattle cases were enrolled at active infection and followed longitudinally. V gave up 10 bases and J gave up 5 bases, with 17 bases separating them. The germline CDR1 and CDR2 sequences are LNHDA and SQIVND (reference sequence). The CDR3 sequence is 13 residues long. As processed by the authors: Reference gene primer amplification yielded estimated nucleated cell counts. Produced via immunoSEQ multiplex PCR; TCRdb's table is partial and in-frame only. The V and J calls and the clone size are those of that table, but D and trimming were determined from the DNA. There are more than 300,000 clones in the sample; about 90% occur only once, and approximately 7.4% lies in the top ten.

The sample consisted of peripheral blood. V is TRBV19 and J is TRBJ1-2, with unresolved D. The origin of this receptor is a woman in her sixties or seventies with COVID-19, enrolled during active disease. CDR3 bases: TGTGCCACTTCCCCCGACACCCTATATGGCTACACCTTC. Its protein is CATSPDTLYGYTF.